These 27 T cell receptor beta chains came from one sample sequenced in a study of human T cells and chemical hapten exposure. RNA extraction used unfractionated whole blood as the source of total RNA. The library tagged each cDNA molecule with unique molecular identifiers. TCRdb itself ran the reads through MiXCR, one entry per CDR3 protein. The table shows around 120,000 distinct CDR3 sequences, with over 7.5% occurring only once. The material sequenced was whole blood. Receptor source: a human donor in good health. Some clones in this sample may be carry-over from other donors' samples.

This clonotype has a handful of counts. The chain links TRBV5-5 to TRBJ2-5; D may be TRBD1 or TRBD2 (6 bases each). Germline V CDR1 and CDR2: SGHKS, YYEKEE (reference sequence). The CDR3 is 16 amino acids. V was cut by 0 bases and J by 1 base, with 13 bases left in between. CDR3 protein: CASSLARGGLQETQYF. CDR3 in DNA: TGTGCCAGCAGCTTGGCCAGGGGAGGACTCCAAGAGACCCAGTACTTC. The whole variable domain, filled in from reference TRBV5-5 and TRBJ2-5, reads DAGVTQSPTHLIKTRGQQVTLRCSPISGHKSVSWYQQVLGQGPQFIFQYYEKEERGRGNFPDRFSARQFPNYSSELNVNALLLGDSALYLCASSLARGGLQETQYFGPGTRLLVL.

This clonotype was picked up a small number of times. The chain recombines TRBV5-5 with TRBJ1-2; 7 nucleotides agree with TRBD1. Per the germline V gene, CDR1 is SGHKS and CDR2 is YYEKEE (reference sequence). This CDR3 region has 12 residues. V dropped 7 bases and J dropped 9; count of bases not matched to a gene: 9. CDR3: CASSEGGGRYTF. As DNA, the CDR3 is TGTGCCAGCTCTGAAGGGGGCGGGCGCTACACCTTC.

The gene calls are TRBV12-3 or TRBV12-4 and TRBJ2-1; D assignment may be TRBD1 or TRBD2 (5 bases each). CDR3 size: 12 residues. Trimming cost V 4 bases and J 5 bases, with 6 bases left between them. The CDR3 sequence is CASSWGNNEQFF. CDR3 DNA: TGTGCCAGCAGTTGGGGGAACAATGAGCAGTTCTTC.

The chain has TRBV7-9 and TRBJ2-7, with 8 bases that match TRBD1. Per germline, CDR1 SEHNR and CDR2 FQNEAQ (reference sequence). The CDR3 spans 13 residues. V shed 2 bases, J shed 5 bases, and the junction held 2 bases outside the gene matches. In DNA, the CDR3 is TGTGCCAGCAGCTTAACGGACAGGGACGAGCAGTACTTC. It translates to CASSLTDRDEQYF.

The sample holds many counts of this clonotype. The chain employs TRBV5-1 and TRBJ1-4; 9 bases are a match to TRBD1. CDR3 length: 14 residues. Germline trimming cut 2 bases from V and 5 bases from J; bases unmatched to any gene: 1. Germline V gives CDR1 SGHRS, CDR2 YFSETQ. CDR3 residues: CASSLGQGNEKLFF. The CDR3 nucleotides are TGCGCCAGCAGCTTAGGACAGGGGAATGAAAAACTGTTTTTT. The full variable domain, completed using reference TRBV5-1 and TRBJ1-4, is KAGVTQTPRYLIKTRGQQVTLSCSPISGHRSVSWYQQTPGQGLQFLFEYFSETQRNKGNFPGRFSGRQFSNSRSEMNVSTLELGDSALYLCASSLGQGNEKLFFGSGTQLSVL.

This chain joins TRBV5-1 and TRBJ1-2, with 12 positions matching TRBD1. The CDR3 runs to 17 residues. Germline trimming cut 3 bases from V and 3 bases from J; bases unmatched to any gene: 9. Germline V CDR1 and CDR2: SGHRS, YFSETQ. In nucleotides, the CDR3 is TGCGCCAGCAGCTACGGGACAGGGGGCCCCGGTGACTATGGCTACACCTTC. Its protein product is CASSYGTGGPGDYGYTF.

The chain links TRBV5-1 to TRBJ2-1; 7 bases are a match to TRBD2. The CDR3 extends over 13 amino acids. Germline assignment: CDR1 SGHRS and CDR2 YFSETQ. The trim removed 5 bases at V and 6 bases at J, leaving 5 bases unmatched. CDR3 in amino acids: CASRTTSRNEQFF. The CDR3 bases are TGCGCCAGCAGGACGACTAGCCGCAATGAGCAGTTCTTC.

This clonotype was seen at least ten times. V is TRBV29-1 and J is TRBJ1-2; TRBD1 agrees at 10 bases. The germline V gene encodes CDR1 SQVTM and CDR2 ANQGSEA. This CDR3 comprises 14 residues. Unmatched junction bases numbered 11, after V lost 6 bases and J lost 7 bases. Here the CDR3 DNA reads TGCAGCGTGACACCAAGACAGGGGGCGGCTGGCTACACCTTC. Translation gives CSVTPRQGAAGYTF.

This clonotype showed up many times. The chain joins TRBV5-5 to TRBJ1-1, with unresolved D. Between the trimmed V and J ends, which lost 2 bases and 0 bases, there was a span of 8 bases. The CDR3 has 14 amino acids. Germline lookup yields CDR1 SGHKS and CDR2 YYEKEE (reference sequence). The chain's CDR3 is CASSFHYLNTEAFF. CDR3 nucleotide sequence: TGTGCCAGCAGCTTCCACTACCTGAACACTGAAGCTTTCTTT.

This clonotype was detected ten times or more. This chain joins TRBV20-1 and TRBJ2-1; 8 nucleotides agree with TRBD2. The CDR3 contains 13 residues. J gave up 10 bases and V 5 bases, and 10 bases lay outside the gene matches. Germline loops: CDR1 DFQATT, CDR2 SNEGSKA (reference sequence). CDR3 sequence reads: CSALRAGVGEQFF. The CDR3 coding sequence is TGCAGTGCTCTCCGAGCGGGAGTGGGAGAGCAGTTCTTC.

This clonotype was counted only a few times. J is TRBJ2-1 and V is TRBV6-5; TRBD2 agrees at 9 bases. In germline, CDR1 is MNHEY, CDR2 SVGAGI. CDR3 length: 18 residues. The junction had 14 bases not matched to a gene; V was cut back by 0 bases and J by 8 bases. CDR3 bases: TGTGCCAGCAGTTACTCGATGGAGACTAGCGGAGAAACGGATGAGCAGTTCTTC. Amino acid sequence: CASSYSMETSGETDEQFF.

Many counts were recorded for this clonotype. The chain is built from TRBV20-1 and TRBJ1-3; D not certain. The V and J ends lost 3 bases and 0 bases respectively, with 15 bases between them. The germline CDR1 and CDR2 sequences are DFQATT and SNEGSKA (reference sequence). The CDR3 extends over 16 amino acids. CDR3 DNA sequence: TGCAGTGCTAGTTATCAGTTCCTTAGCTCTGGAAACACCATATATTTT. It yields the protein CSASYQFLSSGNTIYF.

This clonotype has ten or more counts. The V call is TRBV15, the J call TRBJ2-3; D might be TRBD1 (5 bases). Germline CDR1 LNHNV, CDR2 YYDKDF (reference sequence). The CDR3 has 14 amino acids. Trimming removed 1 base from V and 3 bases from J, with 8 bases in between. The CDR3 region has the DNA TGTGCCACCAGCAGAGCTGCAGGGACAGATACGCAGTATTTT. It codes for CATSRAAGTDTQYF.

This clonotype has just a few counts. V is TRBV11-3 and J is TRBJ2-1; D may be TRBD1 (5 bases). The length of the CDR3 is 16 residues. From germline, CDR1 is SGHNT and CDR2 YENEEA. Trimming left V 0 bases short and J 6 bases short, with 15 bases between. The CDR3 DNA follows: TGTGCCAGCAGCTTAGATGGAAGGGGCTTTGGCAATGAGCAGTTCTTC. Translating gives CASSLDGRGFGNEQFF.

The chain combines TRBV14 with TRBJ1-1; D is possibly TRBD1 (6 bases). Germline assignment: CDR1 SGHDN and CDR2 FVKESK. The germline V and J ends were trimmed by 5 bases and 6 bases, with 13 bases remaining between them. This CDR3 is built from 13 residues. The CDR3 loop reads CASSFDRRAEAFF. In nucleotides, the CDR3 is TGTGCCAGCAGCTTCGACAGGCGAGCTGAAGCTTTCTTT.

As to this clonotype: Just one base apart from a much larger clone, this may be a read error. The gene calls are TRBV7-3 and TRBJ2-3, with TRBD2 matching 8 bases. The germline V gene has CDR1 SGHTA and CDR2 FQGTGA. The CDR3 is 14 amino acids. Trimming at V came to 5 bases and at J to 4 bases, leaving 5 bases not matched to a gene. The CDR3 coding sequence is TGTGCCAGCAGCCCCGGGAGGGTCCCAGATACGCAGTATTTT. This encodes CASSPGRVPDTQYF.

As for this clonotype: One end of the junction varies from germline; a read error may be responsible. The gene calls are TRBV5-1 and TRBJ2-1; D perhaps matches TRBD1 (5 bases). Germline values: CDR1 SGHRS, CDR2 YFSETQ. The CDR3 is made up of 16 amino acids. The CDR3 sequence is CASGFWGGTSYNEQFF. The CDR3 nucleotides read TGCGCCAGCGGCTTTTGGGGCGGTACCTCCTACAATGAGCAGTTCTTC.

V and J are TRBV2 and TRBJ2-3; the D is unclear. CDR1 and CDR2 from the germline V gene are SNHLY and FYNNEI. CDR3 length: 14 residues. Trimming removed 5 bases from V and 1 base from J, with 10 bases in between. The CDR3 loop is CASSPQSGTDTQYF. The DNA for the CDR3 is TGTGCCAGCAGTCCCCAGTCAGGCACAGATACGCAGTATTTT. Full variable domain (outside the CDR3, taken from reference TRBV2 and TRBJ2-3): EPEVTQTPSHQVTQMGQEVILRCVPISNHLYFYWYRQILGQKVEFLVSFYNNEISEKSEIFDDQFSVERPDGSNFTLKIRSTKLEDSAMYFCASSPQSGTDTQYFGPGTRLTVL.

This clonotype was counted many times. This chain joins TRBV7-9 and TRBJ2-5; a possible D gene is TRBD1 (5 bases). V lost 1 base and J lost 0, with 9 bases in between. Germline V gene data show CDR1 as SEHNR and CDR2 as FQNEAQ (reference sequence). There are 15 residues in the CDR3. The CDR3 region has the DNA TGTGCCAGCAGCTTAGGAGACAGAAACCAAGAGACCCAGTACTTC. Amino acid sequence: CASSLGDRNQETQYF.

In its sample, this clonotype was seen a few times. The rearrangement uses TRBV12-3 or TRBV12-4 and TRBJ2-1; TRBD2 agrees at 7 bases. Trimming removed 6 bases from V and 4 bases from J; junction bases left unmatched: 6. The CDR3 length is 14 residues. CDR3: CASSPGAGYNEQFF. CDR3 DNA: TGTGCCAGCAGCCCGGGAGCGGGGTACAATGAGCAGTTCTTC.

The sample holds a few counts of this clonotype. The chain is built from TRBV29-1 and TRBJ2-7, with TRBD1 matching over 7 bases. The V and J ends lost 6 bases and 6 bases, in that order; junction bases with no gene match: 2. The CDR3 is made up of 10 amino acids. The germline gives CDR1 SQVTM, CDR2 ANQGSEA. The CDR3 sequence: CSVGGREQYF. Written as DNA, the CDR3 is TGCAGCGTAGGGGGCCGCGAGCAGTACTTC.

This clonotype was counted at least ten times. The chain recombines TRBV4-1 with TRBJ2-1, with TRBD2 matching over 9 bases. With 4 bases clipped from V and 4 bases from J, the junction kept 8 bases outside the gene matches. The length of the CDR3 is 16 residues. Germline V gene data show CDR1 as MGHRA and CDR2 as YSYEKL. CDR3 residues: CASSRISGSGYNEQFF. The CDR3, as DNA: TGCGCCAGCAGCCGCATTAGCGGGAGCGGGTACAATGAGCAGTTCTTC.

This clonotype was recorded at least ten times. The V and J genes are TRBV30 and TRBJ1-2, with 12 bases that match TRBD1. The junction had 8 bases not matched to a gene; V was cut back by 1 base and J by 2 bases. This CDR3 is built from 17 residues. The germline CDR1 and CDR2 sequences are GTSNPN and SVGIG (reference sequence). Written as DNA, the CDR3 is TGTGCCTGGAGTGGGACCGGGACAGGGGGCAGGAACTATGGCTACACCTTC. This codes for CAWSGTGTGGRNYGYTF. Combining the CDR3 with reference TRBV30 and TRBJ1-2 gives the whole variable domain SQTIHQWPATLVQPVGSPLSLECTVEGTSNPNLYWYRQAAGRGLQLLFYSVGIGQISSEVPQNLSASRPQDRQFILSSKKLLLSDSGFYLCAWSGTGTGGRNYGYTFGSGTRLTVV.

The chain combines TRBV9 with TRBJ2-3, with D unresolved. V dropped 0 bases and J dropped 3 bases, with 8 bases sitting between them. CDR1 is SGDLS, CDR2 YYNGEE, per germline. This CDR3 has 14 amino acids. CDR3 nucleotide sequence: TGTGCCAGCAGCGTAGAAGATGGGACAGATACGCAGTATTTT. Residues: CASSVEDGTDTQYF.

This clonotype was seen ten or more times. The V call is TRBV2, the J call TRBJ2-7, with 10 bases lining up with TRBD1. J was trimmed by 0 bases and V by 0 bases; bases with no gene match: 2. Per germline, CDR1 SNHLY and CDR2 FYNNEI. CDR3 size: 16 residues. The CDR3 loop is CASSEAGQGSSYEQYF. The CDR3 coding sequence is TGTGCCAGCAGTGAAGCGGGACAGGGGTCCTCCTACGAGCAGTACTTC.

This clonotype was counted ten times or more. The V call is TRBV18, the J call TRBJ2-3; 7 bases match TRBD1. The CDR3 length is 16 residues. With 0 bases clipped from V and 6 bases from J, the junction kept 9 bases outside the gene matches. The germline gives CDR1 KGHSH, CDR2 LQKENI. The CDR3 DNA follows: TGTGCCAGCTCACCACCGGCAGGGGGAATATTGGATACGCAGTATTTT. It codes for CASSPPAGGILDTQYF.

In this sample, this clonotype turned up many times. The V and J genes are TRBV20-1 and TRBJ1-1, with 7 bases identical to TRBD1. The CDR3 runs to 13 residues. The V and J ends lost 6 bases and 0 bases, in that order; junction bases with no gene match: 4. Germline V lookup: CDR1 DFQATT, CDR2 SNEGSKA (reference sequence). The CDR3 is CSAPGQLNTEAFF. CDR3 nucleotides: TGCAGTGCACCGGGACAGCTGAACACTGAAGCTTTCTTT.